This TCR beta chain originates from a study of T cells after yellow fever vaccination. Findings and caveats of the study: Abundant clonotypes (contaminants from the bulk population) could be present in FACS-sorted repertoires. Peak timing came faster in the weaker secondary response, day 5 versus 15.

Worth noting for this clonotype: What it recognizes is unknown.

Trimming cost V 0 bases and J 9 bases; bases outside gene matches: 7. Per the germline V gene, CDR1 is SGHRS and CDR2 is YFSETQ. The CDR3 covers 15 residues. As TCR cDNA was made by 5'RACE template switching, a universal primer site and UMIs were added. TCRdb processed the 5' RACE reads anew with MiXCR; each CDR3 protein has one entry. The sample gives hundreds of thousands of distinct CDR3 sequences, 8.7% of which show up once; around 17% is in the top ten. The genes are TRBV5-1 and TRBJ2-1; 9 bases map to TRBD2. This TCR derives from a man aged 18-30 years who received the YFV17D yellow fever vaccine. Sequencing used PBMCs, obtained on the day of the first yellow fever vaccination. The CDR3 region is CASSLEGTSYGEQFF. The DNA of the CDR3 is TGCGCCAGCAGCTTGGAGGGGACTAGCTACGGTGAGCAGTTCTTC.